Listed below are T cell receptor beta chains from one sample, sequenced in a study of cytomegalovirus exposure and HLA in healthy donors. The method was immunoSEQ multiplex PCR; TCRdb's version includes in-frame clones alone and lacks a portion of them. The repertoire holds some 150,000 clones, with around nine tenths as singletons. Sequenced input: PBMCs. The receptors stem from a woman younger than 45 in good health and CMV-seronegative. Each CDR3 is given with its conserved first and last residue. The order of the fields is J gene, V gene, CDR3 protein.

>TRBJ1-5|TRBV2
CASRDLGQGIQPQHF
>TRBJ1-1|TRBV5-4
CASSEGPLIQGHTEAFF
>TRBJ2-5|TRBV2
CASRRQGVETQYF
>TRBJ2-7|TRBV21-1
CASSTTDYLYEQYF
>TRBJ1-6|TRBV6-1
CASSDRGTRSPLHF
>TRBJ1-3|TRBV7-9
CASSPKAGTGTGNTIYF
>TRBJ1-6|TRBV10-3
CAIKRTGGIFSPLHF
>TRBJ2-2|TRBV4-1
CASSHLNTGELFF
>TRBJ1-1|TRBV11-2
CASSLTGSEAFF
>TRBJ2-1|TRBV2
CASSAGTGSSSYNEQFF
>TRBJ2-5|TRBV6-1
CASRLANQETQYF
>TRBJ1-4|TRBV2
CASSPTGYDEKLFF
>TRBJ1-1|TRBV19
CASSIVNRNTEAFF
>TRBJ1-1|TRBV6-5
CASSRGTENTEAFF
>TRBJ2-7|TRBV4-1
CASSQDRGPDEQYF
>TRBJ1-2|TRBV6-5
CASSYSRTGTNYGYTF
>TRBJ2-5|TRBV5-1
CASNSAGGVQETQYF
>TRBJ2-3|TRBV6-5
CASSSPRLAVTQYF
>TRBJ1-2|TRBV6-5
CASSRRGLYYGYTF
>TRBJ1-3|TRBV19
CASSIPGQGSGNTIYF
>TRBJ1-6|TRBV19
CASSVQGTGNSPLHF
>TRBJ1-5|TRBV4-1
CASSHMTGGDQPQHF
>TRBJ2-7|TRBV5-6
CASSLGHNSYEQYF
>TRBJ2-7|TRBV15
CATSRDRGSYEQYF
>TRBJ1-1|TRBV6-1
CASSVQGFGAFF
>TRBJ2-1|TRBV7-9
CASSPSGGSSYNEQFF
>TRBJ1-1|TRBV6-5
CASSYSPRLNTEAFF
>TRBJ2-5|TRBV30
CAWSSPETQYF
>TRBJ1-2|TRBV27
CASSLSGAGYGYTF
>TRBJ2-3|TRBV18
CASSPGRDTDTQYF
>TRBJ1-4|TRBV28
CASSLRLGVLNEKLFF
>TRBJ1-6|TRBV4-3
CASSQDNGSPPLHF
>TRBJ2-1|TRBV5-4
CASSQGGLADKYNEQFF
>TRBJ1-6|TRBV2
CASLVGQANSPLHF
>TRBJ2-5|TRBV7-6
CASSYSGGGRETQYF
>TRBJ2-1|TRBV5-1
CASSKTGTSGYNEQFF
>TRBJ2-3|TRBV6-1
CASSELAGGPTTDTQYF
>TRBJ1-4|TRBV6-5
CASRQEVSTNEKLFF
>TRBJ2-7|TRBV6-1
CASSEEAGGSYEQYF
>TRBJ2-7|TRBV4-1
CASSQDPTVTYEQYF
>TRBJ2-1|TRBV5-4
CASSRRRRVPYNEQFF
>TRBJ2-1|TRBV30
CAWTTGLAGGRGNEQFF
>TRBJ1-5|TRBV19
CASSKDRVGLQPQHF
>TRBJ2-6|TRBV10-3
CAISESRDRGSGANVLTF
>TRBJ2-3|TRBV7-2
CASSLDGAGAPTDTQYF
>TRBJ1-5|TRBV10-3
CATRGSVSNQPQHF